This T cell receptor (beta chain) was sequenced for a study of blood T cell repertoires in COVID-19. Study as a whole: Specimens from acute and convalescent COVID-19 originated in the United States, Italy and Spain. PBMCs, B-cell-depleted T cells, or T cells provided the cDNA or gDNA that made up the material.

In the study's own analysis: Reference gene primer amplification in the assay estimated nucleated cell counts. Profiling relied on immunoSEQ multiplex PCR, and the TCRdb table lists in-frame clones only, not all of them. D and trimming were read from the DNA, whereas the V and J calls and clone size are those reported in that table. Of 97,000 or so clones in the sample, around four fifths are singletons; the top ten hold 9.5% to 10%. CDR3 length: 14 residues. Germline V lookup: CDR1 SGHNT, CDR2 YYREEE (reference sequence). Trimming removed 5 bases from V and 3 bases from J; junction bases left unmatched: 2.

The sequence was obtained from a man aged 40-55 years with active or convalescent COVID-19. J is TRBJ2-2 and V is TRBV5-4; 9 nucleotides match TRBD1. Sequences were obtained from peripheral blood. CDR3 amino acids: CASRGDRDTGELFF. In DNA form, the CDR3 reads TGTGCCAGCAGGGGGGACAGGGACACCGGGGAGCTGTTTTTT.